These 18 T cell receptor beta chains share one sample of origin, sequenced in a study of blood T cell repertoires in COVID-19. Clones were sequenced by immunoSEQ multiplex PCR, and TCRdb holds only the in-frame ones, with some missing. This table holds approximately 240,000 clones, around four fifths found once. Sample: peripheral blood. The receptor source for this set is a woman aged 60-75 years with active or convalescent COVID-19.

The J gene is TRBJ2-7, the V gene TRBV11-3; 7 bases agree with TRBD1. This CDR3 contains 15 residues. The V and J ends lost 4 bases and 0 bases, in that order; junction bases with no gene match: 6. Per germline, CDR1 SGHNT and CDR2 YENEEA. CDR3 loop: CASSYFGTDSYEQYF. The CDR3 DNA follows: TGTGCCAGCAGCTACTTCGGGACAGACTCCTACGAGCAGTACTTC.

The genes are TRBV18 and TRBJ1-2; 8 bases map to TRBD1. The CDR3 loop spans 14 amino acids. Germline CDR1 KGHSH, CDR2 LQKENI. The V gene end was trimmed by 3 bases and the J gene end by 9 bases; junction bases not matched to a gene: 9. Written as DNA, the CDR3 is TGTGCCAGCTCACCGGGGGAGCGGACAGGGAGCTACACCTTC. Translating it yields CASSPGERTGSYTF.

The chain recombines TRBV10-3 with TRBJ2-2; TRBD1 is a possible D gene (7 bases). CDR1 and CDR2 (germline): ENHRY, SYGVKD. The germline V and J ends were trimmed by 6 bases and 6 bases, with 17 bases remaining between them. CDR3 length equals 15 residues. CDR3 sequence reads: CAIRGQGGAPGELFF. CDR3 nucleotide sequence: TGTGCCATCAGGGGGCAGGGGGGAGCCCCCGGGGAGCTGTTTTTT.

The gene calls are TRBV13 and TRBJ2-3, with 7 bases identical to TRBD2. Germline V gene sequence: CDR1 PRHDT, CDR2 FYEKMQ (reference sequence). V was clipped by 2 bases and J by 6 bases; unmatched bases: 2. CDR3 length: 13 amino acids. CDR3 DNA sequence: TGTGCCAGCAGCTTATGGCGGGGGGATACGCAGTATTTT. Its protein is CASSLWRGDTQYF.

CDR3 in amino acids: CASSMAADEDYGYTF. In DNA, the CDR3 is TGTGCCAGTAGTATGGCGGCTGACGAGGACTATGGCTACACCTTC. The V gene is TRBV19, the J gene TRBJ1-2, with unresolved D. The length of the CDR3 is 15 residues. V shed 3 bases and J shed 3 bases, with 14 bases lying between them. Germline V gene sequence: CDR1 LNHDA, CDR2 SQIVND (reference sequence).

This clone has only one observation. The V call is TRBV9, the J call TRBJ2-7; 13 bases align to TRBD2. The CDR3 runs 14 residues. CDR1 is SGDLS and CDR2 is YYNGEE in the germline V gene. V was pared by 4 bases and J by 6 bases, with 4 bases of the junction left unmatched. The CDR3: CASSIGLAGAEQYF. Written as DNA, the CDR3 is TGTGCCAGCAGCATCGGACTAGCGGGAGCCGAGCAGTACTTC.

This clone appeared once. The chain is built from TRBV30 and TRBJ1-1; 8 bases match TRBD1. The V and J ends lost 6 bases and 10 bases, in that order; junction bases with no gene match: 13. This CDR3 has 13 residues. Germline values: CDR1 GTSNPN, CDR2 SVGIG (reference sequence). CDR3 in DNA: TGTGCCTGTCTACAGGGGGTTCGGTATGGAGCTTTCTTT. Residues: CACLQGVRYGAFF.

The rearrangement uses TRBV7-3 and TRBJ2-3; 7 bases agree with TRBD1. Losses at the gene ends were 5 bases for V and 4 bases for J; bases not matched to a gene: 6. The CDR3 contains 14 residues. Germline-derived CDR1 and CDR2 are SGHTA and FQGTGA. CDR3 in amino acids: CASSPQTGPDTQYF. Written as DNA, the CDR3 is TGTGCCAGCAGCCCTCAGACAGGGCCAGATACGCAGTATTTT.

This sequence joins TRBV6-5 and TRBJ2-3; D is perhaps TRBD1 (5 bases). V was cut by 6 bases and J by 0 bases, with 13 bases left in between. There are 15 residues in the CDR3. Germline CDR1 is MNHEY and CDR2 is SVGAGI. CDR3: CASRAGNPSTDTQYF. CDR3 bases: TGTGCCAGCAGGGCAGGGAATCCAAGCACAGATACGCAGTATTTT.

V gene TRBV4-1 combines with J gene TRBJ1-6, with 9 bases that match TRBD1. This CDR3 spans 20 amino acids. In germline, CDR1 is MGHRA, CDR2 YSYEKL. The V gene end was trimmed by 4 bases and the J gene end by 1 base; junction bases not matched to a gene: 14. This chain's CDR3 is CASSLRDRAIQGSYNSPLHF. For the CDR3, the DNA is TGCGCCAGCAGCCTCCGGGACAGGGCGATTCAGGGGTCCTATAATTCACCCCTCCACTTT.

Written as DNA, the CDR3 is TGTGCCAGCTCCCGGGGTCAGGTGGCCTACAATGAGCAGTTCTTC. Amino acid sequence: CASSRGQVAYNEQFF. This rearrangement joins TRBV18 to TRBJ2-1; TRBD2 might be the D (5 bases). CDR1 KGHSH and CDR2 LQKENI come from the germline V gene. The CDR3 is made up of 15 amino acids. V was clipped by 6 bases and J by 2 bases, with 14 bases between them.

The chain uses TRBV25-1 and TRBJ2-3, with a tentative D call TRBD1 (6 bases). The V end lost 3 bases, the J end lost 4 bases, and 14 bases lay between the germline ends. CDR3 length equals 15 residues. The germline V gene has CDR1 MGHDK and CDR2 SYGVNS. Here the CDR3 reads CASSDRTVRPDTQYF. For the CDR3, the DNA is TGTGCCAGCAGTGACCGGACAGTGCGGCCAGATACGCAGTATTTT.

About this clone itself: Relative to the germline gene, one junction end is altered; a read error may explain this. This rearrangement joins TRBV7-7 to TRBJ2-1; TRBD1 matches at 8 bases. The CDR3 has 15 amino acids. Germline-derived CDR1 and CDR2 are SSHAT and FNYEAQ (reference sequence). As DNA, the CDR3 is TGTGCTAGCAGCTTAGGACAGGGTGGACACAATGAGCAGTTCTTC. Translated, it gives CASSLGQGGHNEQFF.

This chain uses TRBV5-8 with TRBJ2-2; the match to TRBD1 covers 8 bases. Per germline, CDR1 SGHTS and CDR2 YDEGEE. CDR3 length: 16 residues. V shed 1 base, J shed 6 bases, and the junction held 8 bases outside the gene matches. CDR3 sequence: CASSLRGRGLAGELFF. The CDR3 nucleotides read TGTGCCAGCAGCTTGAGAGGCAGGGGGCTGGCCGGGGAGCTGTTTTTT.

The chain carries TRBV5-8 and TRBJ1-5, with 7 bases lining up with TRBD1. Germline CDR1 and CDR2: SGHTS and YDEGEE. The CDR3 is 17 amino acids. The junction had 11 bases not matched to a gene; V was cut back by 4 bases and J by 1 base. The CDR3 DNA is TGTGCCAGCAGCGCGGGACAGATGAATACGAGCAATCAGCCCCAGCATTTT. Amino acid sequence: CASSAGQMNTSNQPQHF. The variable domain in full, completed from reference TRBV5-8 and TRBJ1-5, reads EAGVTQSPTHLIKTRGQQATLRCSPISGHTSVYWYQQALGLGLQFLLWYDEGEERNRGNFPPRFSGRQFPNYSSELNVNALELEDSALYLCASSAGQMNTSNQPQHFGDGTRLSIL.

This clone has only one observation. The chain links TRBV5-1 to TRBJ2-1; 11 bases agree with TRBD2. Trimming took 7 bases from V and 7 from J; bases not matched to a gene: 13. Germline V gene sequence: CDR1 SGHRS, CDR2 YFSETQ. The CDR3 consists of 16 residues. The CDR3 protein is CASGESGTSGHNEQFF. In DNA, the CDR3 is TGCGCCAGCGGAGAATCTGGGACTAGCGGACATAATGAGCAGTTCTTC.

This clone was found a few times. The chain joins TRBV28 to TRBJ2-4; TRBD1 might be the D (6 bases). This CDR3 has 14 residues. Germline V gene data show CDR1 as MDHEN and CDR2 as SYDVKM. V lost 2 bases and J lost 6, with 11 bases in between. For the CDR3, the DNA is TGTGCCAGCAGTTTAAGCGGCAGGGGAAACATTCAGTACTTC. It yields the protein CASSLSGRGNIQYF.

A few counts support this clone. V and J are TRBV5-1 and TRBJ2-2; 12 bases are shared with TRBD1. Germline assignment: CDR1 SGHRS and CDR2 YFSETQ. Unmatched junction bases numbered 5, after V lost 4 bases and J lost 4 bases. The CDR3 is made up of 16 amino acids. The CDR3 coding sequence is TGCGCCAGCAGCCCCGGGACAGGGGGCGTCACCGGGGAGCTGTTTTTT. Translated: CASSPGTGGVTGELFF.